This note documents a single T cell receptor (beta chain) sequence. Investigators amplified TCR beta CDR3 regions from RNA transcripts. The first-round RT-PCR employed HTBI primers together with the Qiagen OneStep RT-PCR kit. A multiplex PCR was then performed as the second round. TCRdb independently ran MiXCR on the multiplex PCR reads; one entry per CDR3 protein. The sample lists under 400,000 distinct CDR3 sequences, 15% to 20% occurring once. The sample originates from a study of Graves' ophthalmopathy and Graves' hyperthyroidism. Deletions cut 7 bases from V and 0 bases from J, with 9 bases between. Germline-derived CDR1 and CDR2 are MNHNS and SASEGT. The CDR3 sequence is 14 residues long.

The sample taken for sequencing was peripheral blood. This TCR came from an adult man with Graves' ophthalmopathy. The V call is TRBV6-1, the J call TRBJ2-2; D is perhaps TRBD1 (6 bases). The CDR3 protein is CASTGDTNTGELFF. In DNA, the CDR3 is TGTGCCAGCACTGGGGACACGAACACCGGGGAGCTGTTTTTT.